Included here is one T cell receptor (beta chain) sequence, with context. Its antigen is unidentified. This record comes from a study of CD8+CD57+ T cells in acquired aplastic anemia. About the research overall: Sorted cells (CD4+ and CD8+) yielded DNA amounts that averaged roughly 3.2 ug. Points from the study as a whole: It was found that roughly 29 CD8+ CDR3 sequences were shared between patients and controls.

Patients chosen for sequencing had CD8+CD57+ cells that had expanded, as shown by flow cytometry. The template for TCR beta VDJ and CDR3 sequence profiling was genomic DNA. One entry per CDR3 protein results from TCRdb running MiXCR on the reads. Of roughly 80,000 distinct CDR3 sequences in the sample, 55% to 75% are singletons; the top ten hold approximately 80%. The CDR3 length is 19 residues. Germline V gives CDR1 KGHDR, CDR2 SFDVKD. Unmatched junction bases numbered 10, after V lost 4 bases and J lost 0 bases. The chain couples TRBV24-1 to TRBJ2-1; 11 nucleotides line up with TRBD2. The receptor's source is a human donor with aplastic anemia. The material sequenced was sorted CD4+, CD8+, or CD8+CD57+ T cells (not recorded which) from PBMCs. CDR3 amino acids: CATSEASGRPRSSYNEQFF. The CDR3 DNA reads TGTGCCACCAGTGAGGCTAGCGGGAGGCCGAGGAGCTCCTACAATGAGCAGTTCTTC.